Presented here are 12 T cell receptor beta chains from one specimen sequenced in a study of beta chain features in type 1 diabetes (dated by TCRdb to between 2018 and 2020). Library generation was performed with the immunoSEQ multiplex PCR assay. The entire isolated RNA was reverse transcribed using the High Capacity cDNA Reverse Transcription Kit, and thus expressed TCRB transcripts were sequenced. The table comes from immuneACCESS by way of TCRdb, which keeps in-frame sequences with V and J called. Part of the clones is missing from these tables; in studies checked, under half for an unresolved V gene and the rest for unknown reasons. The sample table lists 300,000 to 450,000 clones, about 18% of them with a count of one. The leading ten clones occupy around 0.04% of the sample. Input material: naive CD4+ T cells from blood. The label giving this sample's cell subset or site can be read as: true naive CD4+ T cells. These receptors originate from a woman aged 18-29 years in good health.

This clone was found a few times. The chain is built from TRBV23-1 and TRBJ1-5; perhaps TRBD1 as D (6 bases). TRBV23-1 is treated as an ORF (open reading frame) with a function not yet certain. This CDR3 region has 17 residues. The V and J ends lost 2 bases and 5 bases respectively, with 19 bases between them. CDR3 amino acids: CASSQPRTVWWYQPQHF. CDR3 in DNA: TGCGCCAGCAGTCAACCCCGGACAGTCTGGTGGTATCAGCCCCAGCATTTT.

The rearrangement links TRBV5-4 to TRBJ2-1; D perhaps matches TRBD1 (5 bases). In germline, CDR1 is SGHNT, CDR2 YYREEE (reference sequence). V was clipped by 2 bases and J by 0 bases, with 9 bases between them. This CDR3 has 15 amino acids. The CDR3 here is CASSFGQGSYNEQFF. CDR3 DNA: TGTGCCAGCAGCTTCGGGCAGGGCTCCTACAATGAGCAGTTCTTC.

The chain couples TRBV19 to TRBJ2-3; maybe TRBD1 (5 bases). V lost 9 bases to trimming and J lost 4 bases, with 26 bases between them. Germline V gene sequence: CDR1 LNHDA, CDR2 SQIVND (reference sequence). CDR3 length equals 17 residues. The CDR3 DNA reads as TGTGCCAGCATGGAAAGGACCGGGCCAGGGTACGCAGATACGCAGTATTTT. Translating gives CASMERTGPGYADTQYF.

The chain couples TRBV7-2 to TRBJ1-2; 8 nucleotides match TRBD1. The CDR3 runs 14 residues. V lost 6 bases, J lost 6 bases, and 9 bases stayed unmatched. Germline loops: CDR1 SGHTA, CDR2 FQGNSA. The CDR3 DNA sequence: TGTGCCAGCAGTTCCCGACAGGGGACGAATGGCTACACCTTC. Encoded protein: CASSSRQGTNGYTF.

Remarks on this clone: The sample contains more than one DNA sequence encoding this CDR3. The chain combines TRBV7-2 with TRBJ2-3; no firm D call. Germline V gene data show CDR1 as SGHTA and CDR2 as FQGNSA. The V and J ends lost 5 bases and 2 bases respectively, with 14 bases between them. The CDR3 covers 15 residues. In DNA form, the CDR3 reads TGTGCCAGCAGCCCCCGCCCGGTCGTCACAGATACGCAGTATTTT. Translating it yields CASSPRPVVTDTQYF.

V and J are TRBV5-6 and TRBJ2-5; D gene unclear. CDR1 SGHDT and CDR2 YYEEEE come from the germline V gene. V lost 0 bases and J lost 3, with 18 bases in between. The CDR3 covers 17 residues. The CDR3 DNA follows: TGTGCCAGCAGCTTGGCCGCATCGTCGCCGTACAAAGAGACCCAGTACTTC. Amino acids: CASSLAASSPYKETQYF.

The rearrangement links TRBV4-1 to TRBJ2-7, with D perhaps matching TRBD1 (6 bases). The V gene's germline CDR1 is MGHRA and CDR2 YSYEKL. There are 20 residues in the CDR3. V was pared by 4 bases and J by 6 bases, with 34 bases between. CDR3 region: CASSLTAGSLGALSWIEQYF. CDR3 DNA: TGCGCCAGCAGCCTTACAGCTGGGAGCCTGGGGGCCCTTAGCTGGATCGAGCAGTACTTC.

In its sample, this clone was seen a few times. The chain uses TRBV18 and TRBJ2-1; TRBD2 is a possible D gene (6 bases). Germline assignment: CDR1 KGHSH and CDR2 LQKENI. V gave up 6 bases and J gave up 1 base, with 10 bases separating them. The CDR3 extends over 14 amino acids. The CDR3 sequence: CASSTSESYNEQFF. CDR3 sequence (DNA): TGTGCCAGCTCGACTAGTGAATCCTACAATGAGCAGTTCTTC.

This clone was observed a handful of times. The chain is built from TRBV10-3 and TRBJ1-1; 8 bases line up with TRBD1. This CDR3 has 13 amino acids. V lost 4 bases and J lost 5; bases outside the gene matches: 3. The germline V gene encodes CDR1 ENHRY and CDR2 SYGVKD. In nucleotides, the CDR3 is TGTGCCATCAGTGCGACAGGGGTAACTGAAGCTTTCTTT. Translated: CAISATGVTEAFF.

This clone was counted only a few times. This chain connects TRBV11-1 to TRBJ2-1; TRBD2 matches 8 bases. Germline V lookup: CDR1 SGHAT, CDR2 FQDESV (reference sequence). The junction had 15 bases not matched to a gene; V was cut back by 8 bases and J by 3 bases. The CDR3 is 17 residues long. The CDR3: CASGMVAGSFFYNEQFF. CDR3 in DNA: TGTGCCAGCGGCATGGTAGCGGGAAGCTTTTTCTACAATGAGCAGTTCTTC.

The V call is TRBV5-1, the J call TRBJ1-6; 8 nucleotides align to TRBD1. This CDR3 has 15 residues. CDR1 and CDR2 (germline): SGHRS, YFSETQ. V was clipped by 4 bases and J by 10 bases; unmatched bases: 10. The CDR3 sequence is CASSLNEGQVSPLHF. The DNA of the CDR3 is TGCGCCAGCAGCCTAAACGAGGGACAGGTATCACCCCTCCACTTT.

The chain links TRBV25-1 to TRBJ2-1; 13 nucleotides match TRBD2. The CDR3 is 16 residues long. Trimming cost V 3 bases and J 7 bases; bases outside gene matches: 6. CDR1 is MGHDK and CDR2 is SYGVNS in the germline V gene. The CDR3 coding sequence is TGTGCCAGCAGTGATCGACTAGCGGGGGGAGGGAATGAGCAGTTCTTC. Translation gives CASSDRLAGGGNEQFF.